A selection of T cell receptor beta chains follows, all from one sample in a study of blood T cell repertoires in COVID-19. Profiling relied on immunoSEQ multiplex PCR, and the TCRdb table lists in-frame clones only, not all of them. This table holds approximately 220,000 clones, more than 80% found once. Sequencing was done on a sample of peripheral blood. The receptors stem from a woman aged 80 or over with acute or convalescent COVID-19. The CDR3 runs from the conserved cysteine through the conserved F or W. A D gene is named only where the DNA matches it firmly. A row's size may be missing; if present it is once, few, many or a size class.

j_call d_call v_call clone_size cdr3_nt cdr3_aa
TRBJ1-1 TRBD1 TRBV6-5 - TGTGCCAGCAGTTACCGGGACAGATCTTTAGAAGCTTTCTTT CASSYRDRSLEAFF
TRBJ1-4 - TRBV3-1/TRBV3-2 few TGTGCCAGCAGCCAATACGGTCAGGGCGAGGAAAAACTGTTTTTT CASSQYGQGEEKLFF
TRBJ1-4 - TRBV10-3 - TGTGCCATCAGTGAGTCAGGGGTCCTTAATGAAAAACTGTTTTTT CAISESGVLNEKLFF
TRBJ2-6 - TRBV4-1 once TGCGCCAGCAGCCAACCTCCCTCGCAGGGTCCCCTTTTACGTGGGGCCAACGTCCTGACTTTC CASSQPPSQGPLLRGANVLTF
TRBJ1-1 - TRBV19 few TGTGCCAGTAGAAGGTGGGCGCAGAACACTGAAGCTTTCTTT CASRRWAQNTEAFF
TRBJ2-7 - TRBV4-3 - TGCGCCAGCAGCCAAGCCCTAGAATCCTACGAGCAGTACTTC CASSQALESYEQYF
TRBJ2-7 - TRBV7-3 few TGTGCCAGCAGCTTGGGACTTGGGGACGAGCAGTACTTC CASSLGLGDEQYF
TRBJ2-6 TRBD2 TRBV29-1 - TGCAGCGTTAGCGGGACTGGGGCCAACGTCCTGACTTTC CSVSGTGANVLTF
TRBJ2-2 - TRBV7-9 - TGTGCCAGCAGCTTAGGACTCCTAAGCACCACCGGGGAGCTGTTTTTT CASSLGLLSTTGELFF
TRBJ2-2 TRBD2 TRBV7-2 few TGTGCCAGCAGCCCAAGGGCTAGCGGGGCGAACACCGGGGAGCTGTTTTTT CASSPRASGANTGELFF
TRBJ2-3 - TRBV6-5 - TGTGCCAGCGGACGGGAAACAGATACGCAGTATTTT CASGRETDTQYF
TRBJ2-1 - TRBV7-9 - TGTGCCAGCAGCCCAGGGCGAAATGAGCAGTTCTTC CASSPGRNEQFF
TRBJ2-2 TRBD1 TRBV12-5 - TGTGCTAGTGGAGGGGACAGGGGGCCGAACACCGGGGAGCTGTTTTTT CASGGDRGPNTGELFF
TRBJ1-1 - TRBV10-3 - TGTGCCATCAGTAAAAAGATTCAGGGGAACACTGAAGCTTTCTTT CAISKKIQGNTEAFF
TRBJ1-2 - TRBV6-5 once TGTGCCAGCAGGGCTCCACAGGGAACCTATGGCTACACCTTC CASRAPQGTYGYTF
TRBJ2-7 TRBD2 TRBV24-1 - TGTGCCACCAGTGCCCAGCGGGGTACGGAGCAGTACTTC CATSAQRGTEQYF
TRBJ1-4 - TRBV5-1 - TGCGCCAGCAGCCCCGAAATGAACGAGAAAAAACTGTTTTTT CASSPEMNEKKLFF
TRBJ2-1 - TRBV7-2 - TGTGCCAGCAGCTTAAGTCAGGGAAGGTCCAATGAGCAGTTCTTC CASSLSQGRSNEQFF
TRBJ1-5 - TRBV20-1 - TGCAGTGCTAGTCCACAATCGAGCAATCAGCCCCAGCATTTT CSASPQSSNQPQHF
TRBJ2-7 - TRBV28 - TGTGCCAGCAGTTTCACATTCTCCTACGAGCAGTACTTC CASSFTFSYEQYF
TRBJ2-3 - TRBV5-1 - TGCGCCAGCAGCTTGGAGGCGGGTTCGTTTGATACGCAGTATTTT CASSLEAGSFDTQYF
TRBJ1-3 TRBD1 TRBV6-5 - TGTGCCAGCAGGGACAGGGGTGGAAACACCATATATTTT CASRDRGGNTIYF
TRBJ1-3 - TRBV4-1 - TGCGCCAGCAGCCAAGACTCGGGTGGAAACACCATATATTTT CASSQDSGGNTIYF
TRBJ2-7 - TRBV25-1 once TGTGCCAGCGCCCGGGGATACGAGCAGTACTTC CASARGYEQYF
TRBJ1-2 TRBD1 TRBV4-2 - TGTGCCAGCAGCCAAGATCCCACCTCGGGACAGGGCTACACCTTC CASSQDPTSGQGYTF
TRBJ2-7 TRBD2 TRBV7-2 once TGTGCCAGCAGCTTAGCCATGACTAGCGCAAATGAGCAGTACTTC CASSLAMTSANEQYF
TRBJ2-1 TRBD2 TRBV19 - TGTGCCAGTAGTACAAGTACCGGGAGGTGGAATGAGCAGTTCTTC CASSTSTGRWNEQFF
TRBJ1-1 - TRBV10-2 - TGCGCCAGCCTACCCGCAGGGGCCTCGAACACTGAAGCTTTCTTT CASLPAGASNTEAFF
TRBJ2-5 - TRBV3-1/TRBV3-2 - TGTGCCAGCAGCCAATGGGGAGAAGAGACCCAGTACTTC CASSQWGEETQYF
TRBJ2-2 TRBD2 TRBV10-3 - TGTGCCATCAGTGTCGGGGGGGTGAACACCGGGGAGCTGTTTTTT CAISVGGVNTGELFF
TRBJ1-1 TRBD1 TRBV9 - TGTGCCAGCAGCGTAAGGGGGACAGGGGACACTGAAGCTTTCTTT CASSVRGTGDTEAFF
TRBJ1-3 - TRBV14 - TGTGCCAGCAGCCAAGTGGGCAGTGGAAACACCATATATTTT CASSQVGSGNTIYF
TRBJ1-2 - TRBV21-1 - TGTGCCAGCTCCAGGGGCGGACTGATCTATGGCTACACCTTC CASSRGGLIYGYTF
TRBJ1-2 - TRBV14 - TGTGCCAGCAGCCATCAGGGCGGGGTCAACTATGGCTACACCTTC CASSHQGGVNYGYTF
TRBJ1-5 - TRBV12-3/TRBV12-4 - TGTGCCAGCAGATATGGGGGCGATCAGCCCCAGCATTTT CASRYGGDQPQHF
TRBJ1-2 - TRBV2 - TGTGCCAGCATGGAGACCGGGACACACCCCTATGGCTACACCTTC CASMETGTHPYGYTF
TRBJ1-2 - TRBV13 - TGTGCCAGCAGCTTGGGGCCAAACTATGGCTACACCTTC CASSLGPNYGYTF
TRBJ2-2 - TRBV12-3/TRBV12-4 once TGTGCCAGCAGTTTCTACGACACCGGGGAGCTGTTTTTT CASSFYDTGELFF
TRBJ1-5 - TRBV6-1 - TGTGCCAGCAGTGATCCGACAGAATTCAATCAGCCCCAGCATTTT CASSDPTEFNQPQHF
TRBJ2-1 - TRBV4-1 - TGCGCCAGCAGCGGATACAATGGACTAATATACAATGAGCAGTTCTTC CASSGYNGLIYNEQFF
TRBJ2-7 - TRBV27 few TGTGCCAGCAGCGACCGGGACTTCTCCTACGAGCAGTACTTC CASSDRDFSYEQYF
TRBJ1-5 - TRBV7-8 once TGTGCCAGCAGCCCCATTAACCCATCTTCCCTAGGCCAGCCCCAGCATTTT CASSPINPSSLGQPQHF
TRBJ1-3 - TRBV4-3 - TGCGCCAGCAGCCCTCAGGGAGGGCCTGGAAACACCATATATTTT CASSPQGGPGNTIYF
TRBJ1-4 - TRBV18 - TGTGCCAGCTCACCCGCCAGAAATGAAAAACTGTTTTTT CASSPARNEKLFF
TRBJ1-5 - TRBV11-2 - TGTGCCAGCAGCTTCGCAGGGAGCAATCAGCCCCAGCATTTT CASSFAGSNQPQHF
TRBJ2-7 - TRBV6-2/TRBV6-3 few TGTGCCAGCAGTTACTCGCTCGGGATAGCCTACGGGGGTAGATCCTACGAGCAGTACTTC CASSYSLGIAYGGRSYEQYF
TRBJ1-1 TRBD1 TRBV10-3 - TGTGCCATCGAAGCCACCAGGGGGGCGCACACTGAAGCTTTCTTT CAIEATRGAHTEAFF
TRBJ1-2 TRBD1 TRBV3-1/TRBV3-2 - TGTGCCAGCAGCGAGACCGGGACAGGGAGCGGCTACACCTTC CASSETGTGSGYTF
TRBJ1-1 - TRBV19 - TGTGCCAGTAGTACCCTATCGACAGGAGCTGAAGCTTTCTTT CASSTLSTGAEAFF
TRBJ1-5 - TRBV3-1/TRBV3-2 few TGTGCCAGCAGCCAAGGGGGAGCCTATAGCAATCAGCCCCAGCATTTT CASSQGGAYSNQPQHF